This T cell receptor (beta chain) is from a study of cytotoxic CD8 clonotypes in ibrutinib-treated CLL. Overall study context: The response samples were taken once patients had been treated for a median of about 12 months, range 6 to 36.

On this clone: Its target is unknown.

T cells were sequenced at a targeted depth of 1 in 200,000 to 1 in 1 million. Assay used: immunoSEQ multiplex PCR; TCRdb lists only in-frame clones, some missing. The sample carries 100,000 to 150,000 clones, approximately 83% recorded once. Study-wide results and caveats: Clonality correlated strongly with circulating CD8+ T cells and exceeded age-matched healthy donors at baseline. Timing of sampling differed between sustained-remission and progressing patients.

This material consisted of PBMCs, taken after 24 months of ibrutinib treatment. This TCR was recovered from a human donor with chronic lymphocytic leukemia.

Here the CDR3 DNA reads TGTGCCAGCAGAAGGGGAAGGCTAGCGGGAGTTCCCGGGGAGCTGTTTTTT. Its protein product is CASRRGRLAGVPGELFF. This chain joins TRBV27 and TRBJ2-2; 10 bases align to TRBD2. Germline CDR1 is MNHEY and CDR2 is SMNVEV (reference sequence). The CDR3 has 17 amino acids. The ends lost 6 bases at V and 6 bases at J; junction bases unmatched: 13.